This TCR beta chain is from a study of blood T cell repertoires in COVID-19. Overall study context: Researchers got acute and convalescent COVID-19 samples from the United States, Italy and Spain. From T cells, B-cell-depleted T cells, or PBMCs came the material, which was cDNA or gDNA.

The germline gives CDR1 SGHRS, CDR2 YFSETQ. CDR3 length: 14 residues. Trimming pared 0 bases from V and 5 bases from J, leaving 8 bases between. In the original processing: Nucleated cell number was recorded as an estimate derived from reference gene primer amplification. The data were produced by immunoSEQ multiplex PCR, yet TCRdb's version contains in-frame clones alone and is incomplete. The V and J calls and the clone size are those of that table, but D and trimming were determined from the DNA. The data show 45,000 to 55,000 clones, with 86% seen just once and approximately 10% held by the top ten.

This clonotype was sampled from a man in his sixties or seventies with active COVID-19. The chain is built from TRBV5-1 and TRBJ1-4; D is uncertain. Sequences were obtained from peripheral blood. CDR3 in DNA: TGCGCCAGCAGCTTGGCCGGGGTAAATGAAAAACTGTTTTTT. Amino acids: CASSLAGVNEKLFF. Full variable domain (outside the CDR3, taken from reference TRBV5-1 and TRBJ1-4): KAGVTQTPRYLIKTRGQQVTLSCSPISGHRSVSWYQQTPGQGLQFLFEYFSETQRNKGNFPGRFSGRQFSNSRSEMNVSTLELGDSALYLCASSLAGVNEKLFFGSGTQLSVL.